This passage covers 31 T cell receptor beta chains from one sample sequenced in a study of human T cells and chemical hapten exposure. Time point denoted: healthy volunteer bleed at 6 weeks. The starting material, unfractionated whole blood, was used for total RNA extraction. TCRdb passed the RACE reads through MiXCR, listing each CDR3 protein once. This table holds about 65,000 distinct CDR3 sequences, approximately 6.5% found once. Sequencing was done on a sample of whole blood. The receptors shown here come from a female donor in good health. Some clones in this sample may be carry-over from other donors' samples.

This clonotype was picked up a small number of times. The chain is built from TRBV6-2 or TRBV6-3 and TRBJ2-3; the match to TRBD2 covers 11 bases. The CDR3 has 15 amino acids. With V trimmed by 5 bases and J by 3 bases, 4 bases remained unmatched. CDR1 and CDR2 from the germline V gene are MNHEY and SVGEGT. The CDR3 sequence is CASSRLAGKTDTQYF. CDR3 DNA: TGTGCCAGCAGTAGACTAGCGGGGAAGACAGATACGCAGTATTTT.

The CDR3: CAISNGQAYEQYF. DNA for the CDR3: TGTGCCATCAGCAACGGACAGGCCTACGAGCAGTACTTC. V usage is TRBV10-3 and J usage is TRBJ2-7, with 7 bases matching TRBD1. Germline values: CDR1 ENHRY, CDR2 SYGVKD. Losses at the gene ends were 6 bases for V and 2 bases for J; bases not matched to a gene: 4. The CDR3 runs 13 residues.

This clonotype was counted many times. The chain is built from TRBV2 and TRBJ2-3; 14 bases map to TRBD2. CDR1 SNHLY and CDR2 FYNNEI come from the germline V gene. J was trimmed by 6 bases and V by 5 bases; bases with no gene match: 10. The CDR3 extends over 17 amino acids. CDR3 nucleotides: TGTGCCAGCAGTCTAACCGGGACTAGCGGGAGAGTGGATACGCAGTATTTT. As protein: CASSLTGTSGRVDTQYF. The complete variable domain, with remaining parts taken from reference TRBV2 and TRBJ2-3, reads EPEVTQTPSHQVTQMGQEVILRCVPISNHLYFYWYRQILGQKVEFLVSFYNNEISEKSEIFDDQFSVERPDGSNFTLKIRSTKLEDSAMYFCASSLTGTSGRVDTQYFGPGTRLTVL.

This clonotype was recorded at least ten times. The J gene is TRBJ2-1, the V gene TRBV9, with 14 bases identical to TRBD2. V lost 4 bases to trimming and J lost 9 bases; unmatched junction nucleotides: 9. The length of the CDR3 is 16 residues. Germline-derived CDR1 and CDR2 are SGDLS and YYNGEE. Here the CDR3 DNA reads TGTGCCAGCAGCCCTGGGACTAGCGGGAGTATGGGTGAGCAGTTCTTC. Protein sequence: CASSPGTSGSMGEQFF.

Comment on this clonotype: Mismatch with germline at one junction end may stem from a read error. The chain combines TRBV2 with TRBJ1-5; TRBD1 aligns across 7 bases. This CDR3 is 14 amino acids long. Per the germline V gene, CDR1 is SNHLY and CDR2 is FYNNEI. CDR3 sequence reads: CASREDRDSQPQHF. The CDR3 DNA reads TGTGCCAGCAGAGAAGACAGGGACAGTCAGCCCCAGCATTTT.

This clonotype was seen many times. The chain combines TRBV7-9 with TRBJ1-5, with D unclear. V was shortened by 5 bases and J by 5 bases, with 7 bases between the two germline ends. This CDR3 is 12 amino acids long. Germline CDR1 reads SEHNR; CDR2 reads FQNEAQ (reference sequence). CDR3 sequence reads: CASSRTDQPQHF. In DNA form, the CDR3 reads TGTGCCAGCAGCCGGACCGATCAGCCCCAGCATTTT.

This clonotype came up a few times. For the CDR3, the DNA is TGTGCCATCAGTGAGTACGGCGGCACCAGCACAGATACGCAGTATTTT. It is translated as CAISEYGGTSTDTQYF. The chain combines TRBV10-3 with TRBJ2-3, with D uncertain. Germline CDR1 and CDR2: ENHRY and SYGVKD. The CDR3 is made up of 16 amino acids. Between the trimmed V and J ends, which lost 1 base and 0 bases, there was a span of 11 bases.

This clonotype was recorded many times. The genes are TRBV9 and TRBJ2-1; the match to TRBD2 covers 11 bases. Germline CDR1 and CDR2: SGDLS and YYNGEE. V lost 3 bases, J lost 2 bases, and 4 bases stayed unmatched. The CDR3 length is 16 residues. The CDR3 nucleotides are TGTGCCAGCAGCGACGGGACTAGCGGTACCTACAATGAGCAGTTCTTC. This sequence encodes CASSDGTSGTYNEQFF.

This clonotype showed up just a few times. DNA for the CDR3: TGCAGTGCCCAACTAGCGGGAAATTACGAGCAGTACTTC. Translated, it gives CSAQLAGNYEQYF. V usage is TRBV20-1 and J usage is TRBJ2-7; 10 bases are a match to TRBD2. This CDR3 comprises 13 residues. V lost 6 bases, J lost 4 bases, and 6 bases stayed unmatched. CDR1 and CDR2 (germline): DFQATT, SNEGSKA (reference sequence).

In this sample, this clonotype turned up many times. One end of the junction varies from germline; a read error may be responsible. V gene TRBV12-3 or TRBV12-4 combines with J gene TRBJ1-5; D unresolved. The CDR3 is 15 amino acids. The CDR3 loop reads CASSLMTNSNRPQHF. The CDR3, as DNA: TGTGCCAGCAGTTTGATGACAAATAGCAATCGGCCCCAGCATTTT.

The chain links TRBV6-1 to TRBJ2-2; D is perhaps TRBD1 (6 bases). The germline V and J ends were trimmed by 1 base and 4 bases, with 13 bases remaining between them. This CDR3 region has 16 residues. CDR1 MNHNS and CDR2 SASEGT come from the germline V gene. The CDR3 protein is CASSEVAGVGTGELFF. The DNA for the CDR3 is TGTGCCAGCAGTGAAGTGGCAGGGGTAGGCACCGGGGAGCTGTTTTTT.

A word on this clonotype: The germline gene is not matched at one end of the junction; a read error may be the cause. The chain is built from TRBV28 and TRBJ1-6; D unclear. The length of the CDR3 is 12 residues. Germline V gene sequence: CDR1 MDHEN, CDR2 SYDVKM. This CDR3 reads CASSLVDSPLNF. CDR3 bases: TGTGCCAGCAGTTTAGTGGATTCACCCCTCAACTTT.

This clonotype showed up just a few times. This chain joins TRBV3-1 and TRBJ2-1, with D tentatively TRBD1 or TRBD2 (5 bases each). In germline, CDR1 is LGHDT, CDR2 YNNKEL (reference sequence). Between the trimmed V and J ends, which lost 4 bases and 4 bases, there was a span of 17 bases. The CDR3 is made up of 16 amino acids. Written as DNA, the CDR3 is TGTGCCAGCAGCCTAGGCCGGGACCTCCTTTACAATGAGCAGTTCTTC. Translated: CASSLGRDLLYNEQFF.

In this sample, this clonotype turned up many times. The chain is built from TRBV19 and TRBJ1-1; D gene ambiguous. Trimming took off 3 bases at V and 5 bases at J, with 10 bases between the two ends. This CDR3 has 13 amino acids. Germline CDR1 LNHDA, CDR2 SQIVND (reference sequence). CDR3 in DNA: TGTGCCAGTAGTATTGGGGTGAGGACTGAAGCTTTCTTT. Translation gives CASSIGVRTEAFF.

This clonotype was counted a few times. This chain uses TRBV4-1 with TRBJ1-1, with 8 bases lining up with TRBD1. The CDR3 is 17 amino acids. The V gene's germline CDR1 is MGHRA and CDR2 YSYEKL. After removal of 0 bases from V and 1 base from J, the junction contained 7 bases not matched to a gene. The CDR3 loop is CASSQDQGARRNTEAFF. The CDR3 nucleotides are TGCGCCAGCAGCCAAGATCAGGGGGCGCGGAGGAACACTGAAGCTTTCTTT.

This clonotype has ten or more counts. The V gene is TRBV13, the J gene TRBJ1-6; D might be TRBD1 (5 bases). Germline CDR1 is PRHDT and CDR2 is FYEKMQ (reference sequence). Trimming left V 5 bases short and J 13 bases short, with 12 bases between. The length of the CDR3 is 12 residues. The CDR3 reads CASSARGYPLHF. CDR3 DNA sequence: TGTGCCAGCAGCGCTAGGGGATACCCCCTCCACTTT. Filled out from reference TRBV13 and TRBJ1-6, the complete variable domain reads AAGVIQSPRHLIKEKRETATLKCYPIPRHDTVYWYQQGPGQDPQFLISFYEKMQSDKGSIPDRFSAQQFSDYHSELNMSSLELGDSALYFCASSARGYPLHFGNGTRLTVT.

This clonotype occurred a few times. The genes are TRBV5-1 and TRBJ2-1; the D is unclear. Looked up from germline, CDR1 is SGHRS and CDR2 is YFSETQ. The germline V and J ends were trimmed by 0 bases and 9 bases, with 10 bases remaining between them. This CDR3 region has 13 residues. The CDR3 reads CASSLGDNFEQFF. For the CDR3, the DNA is TGCGCCAGCAGCTTGGGAGACAACTTTGAGCAGTTCTTC. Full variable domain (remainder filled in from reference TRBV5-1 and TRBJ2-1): KAGVTQTPRYLIKTRGQQVTLSCSPISGHRSVSWYQQTPGQGLQFLFEYFSETQRNKGNFPGRFSGRQFSNSRSEMNVSTLELGDSALYLCASSLGDNFEQFFGPGTRLTVL.

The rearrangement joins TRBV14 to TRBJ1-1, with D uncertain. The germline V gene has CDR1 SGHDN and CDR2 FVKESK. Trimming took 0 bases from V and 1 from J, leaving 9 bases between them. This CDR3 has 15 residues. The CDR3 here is CASSQDRGPNTEAFF. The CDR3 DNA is TGTGCCAGCAGCCAAGATCGTGGACCGAACACTGAAGCTTTCTTT.

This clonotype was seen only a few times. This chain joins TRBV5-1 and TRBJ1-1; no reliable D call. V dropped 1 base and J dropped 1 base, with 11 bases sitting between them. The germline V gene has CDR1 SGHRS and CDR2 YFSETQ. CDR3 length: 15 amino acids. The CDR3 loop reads CASSLLPGTNTEAFF. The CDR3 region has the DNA TGCGCCAGCAGCTTGTTGCCAGGAACGAACACTGAAGCTTTCTTT.

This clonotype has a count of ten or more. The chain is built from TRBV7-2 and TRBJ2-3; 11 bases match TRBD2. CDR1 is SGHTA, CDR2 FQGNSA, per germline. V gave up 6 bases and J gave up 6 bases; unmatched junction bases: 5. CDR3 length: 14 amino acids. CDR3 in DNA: TGTGCCAGCAGACTACTAGCGGGAGTGGATACGCAGTATTTT. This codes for CASRLLAGVDTQYF.

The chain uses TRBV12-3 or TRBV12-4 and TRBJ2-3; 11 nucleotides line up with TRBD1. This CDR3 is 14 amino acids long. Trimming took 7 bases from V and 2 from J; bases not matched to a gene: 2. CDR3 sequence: CASKDRGPTDTQYF. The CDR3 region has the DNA TGTGCCAGCAAGGACAGGGGGCCCACAGATACGCAGTATTTT.

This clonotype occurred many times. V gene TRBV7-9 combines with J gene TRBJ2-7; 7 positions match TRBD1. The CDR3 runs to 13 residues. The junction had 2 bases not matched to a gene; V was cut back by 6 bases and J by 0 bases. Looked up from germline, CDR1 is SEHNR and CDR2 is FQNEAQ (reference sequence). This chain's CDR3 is CASRTGNSYEQYF. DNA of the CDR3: TGTGCCAGCAGGACAGGGAACTCCTACGAGCAGTACTTC. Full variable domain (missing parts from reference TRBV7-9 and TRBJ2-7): DTGVSQNPRHKITKRGQNVTFRCDPISEHNRLYWYRQTLGQGPEFLTYFQNEAQLEKSRLLSDRFSAERPKGSFSTLEIQRTEQGDSAMYLCASRTGNSYEQYFGPGTRLTVT.

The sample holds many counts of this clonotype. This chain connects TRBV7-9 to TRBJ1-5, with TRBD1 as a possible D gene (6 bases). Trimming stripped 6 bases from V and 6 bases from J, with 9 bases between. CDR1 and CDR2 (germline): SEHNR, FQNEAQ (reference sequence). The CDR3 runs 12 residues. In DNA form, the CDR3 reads TGTGCCAGCAGTCAAGGGGGTCAGCCCCAGCATTTT. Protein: CASSQGGQPQHF. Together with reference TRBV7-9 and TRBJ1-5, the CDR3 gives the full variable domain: DTGVSQNPRHKITKRGQNVTFRCDPISEHNRLYWYRQTLGQGPEFLTYFQNEAQLEKSRLLSDRFSAERPKGSFSTLEIQRTEQGDSAMYLCASSQGGQPQHFGDGTRLSIL.

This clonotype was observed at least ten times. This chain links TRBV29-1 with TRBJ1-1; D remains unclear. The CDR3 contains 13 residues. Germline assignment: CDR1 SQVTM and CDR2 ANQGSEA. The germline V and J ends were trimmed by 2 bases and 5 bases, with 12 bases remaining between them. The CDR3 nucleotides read TGCAGCGTTGAAATTGGGATGGGGACTGAAGCTTTCTTT. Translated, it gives CSVEIGMGTEAFF.

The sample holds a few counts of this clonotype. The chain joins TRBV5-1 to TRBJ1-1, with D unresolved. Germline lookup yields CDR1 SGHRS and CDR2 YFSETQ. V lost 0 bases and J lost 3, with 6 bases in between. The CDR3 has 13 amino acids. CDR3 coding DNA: TGCGCCAGCAGCTTGGACAGTTACACTGAAGCTTTCTTT. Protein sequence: CASSLDSYTEAFF. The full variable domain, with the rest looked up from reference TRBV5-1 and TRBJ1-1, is KAGVTQTPRYLIKTRGQQVTLSCSPISGHRSVSWYQQTPGQGLQFLFEYFSETQRNKGNFPGRFSGRQFSNSRSEMNVSTLELGDSALYLCASSLDSYTEAFFGQGTRLTVV.

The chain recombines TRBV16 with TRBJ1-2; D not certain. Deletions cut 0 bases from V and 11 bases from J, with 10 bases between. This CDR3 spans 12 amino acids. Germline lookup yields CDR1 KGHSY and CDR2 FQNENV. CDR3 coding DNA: TGTGCCAGCAGCCAATCTAACCCGCATTACACCTTC. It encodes CASSQSNPHYTF.

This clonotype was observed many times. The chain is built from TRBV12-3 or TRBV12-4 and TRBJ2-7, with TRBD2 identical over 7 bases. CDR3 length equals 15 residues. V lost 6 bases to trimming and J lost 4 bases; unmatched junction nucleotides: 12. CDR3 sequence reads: CASSRSDVLAYEQYF. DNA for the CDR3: TGTGCCAGCAGCCGATCGGACGTACTAGCGTACGAGCAGTACTTC.

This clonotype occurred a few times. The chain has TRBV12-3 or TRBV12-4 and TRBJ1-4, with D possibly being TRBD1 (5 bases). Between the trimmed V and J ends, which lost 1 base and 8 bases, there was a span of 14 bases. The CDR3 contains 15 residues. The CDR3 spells CASSLEGSLGEKLFF. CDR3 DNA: TGTGCCAGCAGTTTAGAGGGGTCCCTTGGGGAAAAACTGTTTTTT.

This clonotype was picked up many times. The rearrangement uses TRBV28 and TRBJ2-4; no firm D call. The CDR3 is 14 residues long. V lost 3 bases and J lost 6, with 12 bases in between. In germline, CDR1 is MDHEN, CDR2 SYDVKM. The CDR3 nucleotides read TGTGCCAGCAGTTTGTTGCCGGGTATAAACATTCAGTACTTC. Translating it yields CASSLLPGINIQYF.

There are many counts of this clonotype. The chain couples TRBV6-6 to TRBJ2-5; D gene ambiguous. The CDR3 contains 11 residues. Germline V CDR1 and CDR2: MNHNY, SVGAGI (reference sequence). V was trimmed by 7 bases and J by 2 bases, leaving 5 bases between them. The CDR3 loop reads CASKKQETQYF. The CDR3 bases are TGTGCCAGCAAGAAACAAGAGACCCAGTACTTC.

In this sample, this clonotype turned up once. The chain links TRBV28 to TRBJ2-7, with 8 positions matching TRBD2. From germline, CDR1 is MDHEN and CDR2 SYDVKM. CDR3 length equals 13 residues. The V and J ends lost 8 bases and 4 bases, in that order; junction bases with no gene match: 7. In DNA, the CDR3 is TGTGCCAGCGGAACTAGCGGAGGTTACGAGCAGTACTTC. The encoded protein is CASGTSGGYEQYF.